The T cell receptor (beta chain) under discussion was sequenced for a study of T cell responses to AZD1222 COVID-19 vaccine. Study results and limitations: It should be noted that donors were predominantly white British and more often female, and clonal diversity was possibly underestimated. Spike-wide coverage was observed for vaccine-associated CD4 TCRs, with dominant responses at 160-218 and 743-854. Reportedly, close to half of spike-specific TCRs are directed against unmutated variant regions. Repertoire sampling was restricted to post-peak T cell response timepoints.

This CDR3 has 11 residues. The germline gives CDR1 LNHDA, CDR2 SQIVND (reference sequence). The ends were cut back, 7 bases at V and 6 bases at J, with 9 bases in the middle. Some clones are missing from TCRdb's copy, which holds only in-frame ones; the method was immunoSEQ multiplex PCR. The profile shows 60,000 to 85,000 clones, more than 75% of them singletons. In regard to this clone: What it binds is unknown.

Sequencing was performed on peripheral blood, taken 28 days after the second dose of the MenACWY control vaccine. This chain joins TRBV19 and TRBJ1-1; no reliable D call. The receptor was isolated from an adult who received the MenACWY meningococcal vaccine as a control. This CDR3 is CASTSRSEAFF. As DNA, the CDR3 is TGTGCCAGTACCAGCAGGTCTGAAGCTTTCTTT.